Presented here are 21 T cell receptor beta chains from one specimen sequenced in a study of CD8 T cells in ankylosing spondylitis. These receptors lack a known antigen. Study-wide results and limits: What seemed typical of ankylosing spondylitis blood was a TCR beta motif built from roughly 8 highly homologous variants.

MiXCR, run by TCRdb on the 5' RACE reads, gives a single entry per CDR3 protein. The table includes about 450,000 distinct CDR3 sequences, roughly 25% detected once. The source material was blood, either unsorted or a sorted T cell fraction (not recorded which). The receptors were gathered from a male donor with ankylosing spondylitis.

This chain links TRBV4-1 with TRBJ2-6; D is unresolved. CDR3 size: 16 residues. Germline-derived CDR1 and CDR2 are MGHRA and YSYEKL. Trimming pared 4 bases from V and 0 bases from J, leaving 10 bases between. The CDR3 DNA follows: TGCGCCAGCAGCCTCCAGACGGACTCTGGGGCCAACGTCCTGACTTTC. This codes for CASSLQTDSGANVLTF.

The sample holds a few counts of this clonotype. The chain combines TRBV20-1 with TRBJ1-6; D perhaps matches TRBD1 (6 bases). Trimming took off 4 bases at V and 5 bases at J, with 12 bases between the two ends. Germline loops: CDR1 DFQATT, CDR2 SNEGSKA (reference sequence). The CDR3 extends over 14 amino acids. This CDR3 is CSAKGGQNNSPLHF. The CDR3 DNA is TGCAGTGCTAAAGGGGGACAAAATAATTCACCCCTCCACTTT.

This clonotype has more than one count but fewer than ten. The chain links TRBV6-2 or TRBV6-3 to TRBJ1-5, with D perhaps TRBD1 (5 bases). Trimming left V 6 bases short and J 7 bases short, with 19 bases between. Germline V gene lookup returns CDR1 MNHEY and CDR2 SVGEGT. The CDR3 runs 15 residues. CDR3 DNA: TGTGCCAGCAGCCGCTTTGGGGACGGAGGGCAGCCCCAGCATTTT. Amino acid sequence: CASSRFGDGGQPQHF.

This chain links TRBV5-5 with TRBJ2-2, with D possibly TRBD2 on 5 matching bases. The CDR3 spans 13 residues. V lost 7 bases, J lost 9 bases, and 16 bases lay in between. In germline, CDR1 is SGHKS, CDR2 YYEKEE (reference sequence). For the CDR3, the DNA is TGTGCCAGCTCCGGGGTTACGATCCGGGAGCTGTTTTTT. Translated, it gives CASSGVTIRELFF.

The rearrangement uses TRBV7-2 and TRBJ2-3, with D hard to call. Germline V gene lookup returns CDR1 SGHTA and CDR2 FQGNSA. There are 15 residues in the CDR3. V lost 5 bases and J lost 0, with 12 bases in between. The CDR3 nucleotides read TGTGCCAGCAGCCTCCGGGCAGCAAGCACAGATACGCAGTATTTT. Its translation: CASSLRAASTDTQYF.

The chain joins TRBV5-1 to TRBJ1-1; maybe TRBD1 (5 bases). V lost 0 bases to trimming and J lost 4 bases, with 10 bases between them. The CDR3 totals 14 residues. CDR1 is SGHRS, CDR2 YFSETQ, per germline. CDR3 nucleotide sequence: TGCGCCAGCAGCTTGGGGGCAGGGACCACTGAAGCTTTCTTT. Protein sequence: CASSLGAGTTEAFF.

The V gene is TRBV11-3, the J gene TRBJ2-7; TRBD1 matches at 9 bases. J gave up 5 bases and V 3 bases, and 5 bases lay outside the gene matches. Germline CDR1 and CDR2: SGHNT and YENEEA. The CDR3 has 14 amino acids. CDR3: CASSFGDRAHEQYV. CDR3 coding DNA: TGTGCCAGCAGCTTTGGGGACAGGGCCCACGAGCAGTACGTC.

The chain combines TRBV9 with TRBJ2-1; 13 bases align to TRBD2. The length of the CDR3 is 15 residues. Germline lookup yields CDR1 SGDLS and CDR2 YYNGEE. The ends lost 4 bases at V and 7 bases at J; junction bases unmatched: 5. In DNA form, the CDR3 reads TGTGCCAGCAGCTCGGGACTAGCGGGATCGAATGAGCAGTTCTTC. Protein: CASSSGLAGSNEQFF.

The chain combines TRBV6-1 with TRBJ2-7; possible D gene TRBD2, 6 bases. The germline V gene has CDR1 MNHNS and CDR2 SASEGT. The germline V and J ends were trimmed by 7 bases and 2 bases, with 15 bases remaining between them. The CDR3 runs to 14 residues. This chain's CDR3 is CASKTGTGAYEQYV. The CDR3 nucleotides are TGTGCCAGCAAGACGGGGACGGGGGCCTACGAGCAGTACGTC.

There are a few counts of this clonotype. The chain employs TRBV29-1 and TRBJ1-1, with D tentatively TRBD1 (5 bases). The CDR3 runs 13 residues. Trimming took 7 bases from V and 5 from J, leaving 17 bases between them. Germline lookup yields CDR1 SQVTM and CDR2 ANQGSEA. The CDR3 protein is CSATTDLYTEAFF. In DNA form, the CDR3 reads TGCAGCGCCACGACAGATCTATATACTGAAGCTTTCTTT.

This chain uses TRBV20-1 with TRBJ2-1; maybe TRBD2 (5 bases). Germline assignment: CDR1 DFQATT and CDR2 SNEGSKA (reference sequence). V lost 1 base, J lost 1 base, and 5 bases lay in between. This CDR3 spans 13 amino acids. In DNA, the CDR3 is TGCAGTGCTAGAGGGAGGTCCTACAATGAGCAGTTCTTC. Amino acids: CSARGRSYNEQFF.

The sample holds many counts of this clonotype. The chain uses TRBV5-1 and TRBJ2-1; the match to TRBD1 covers 9 bases. The V segment lost 0 bases and the J segment 1 base; nucleotides outside the gene matches: 2. The CDR3 length is 16 residues. Germline CDR1 and CDR2: SGHRS and YFSETQ. CDR3 amino acids: CASSLAGTGSYNEQFF. Written as DNA, the CDR3 is TGCGCCAGCAGCTTGGCCGGGACAGGGTCCTACAATGAGCAGTTCTTC.

This clonotype was counted only a few times. The V gene is TRBV3-1, the J gene TRBJ2-7; perhaps TRBD2 as D (5 bases). The CDR3 is 12 residues long. From germline, CDR1 is LGHDT and CDR2 YNNKEL (reference sequence). V gave up 8 bases and J gave up 3 bases, with 11 bases separating them. As DNA, the CDR3 is TGTGCCAGCTCCTCGGGGAGCTACGAGCAGTACGTC. This codes for CASSSGSYEQYV.

The chain employs TRBV2 and TRBJ1-1; 10 bases fit TRBD1. The CDR3 extends over 12 amino acids. With 7 bases clipped from V and 10 bases from J, the junction kept 6 bases outside the gene matches. CDR1 and CDR2 from the germline V gene are SNHLY and FYNNEI. The DNA of the CDR3 is TGTGCCAGCACCGGACAGGGGGAAGGAGCTTTCTTT. This codes for CASTGQGEGAFF.

In its sample, this clonotype was seen a few times. V and J are TRBV10-3 and TRBJ1-1; D not certain. Trimming removed 0 bases at V and 0 bases at J, with 2 bases between. This CDR3 region has 13 residues. Germline loops: CDR1 ENHRY, CDR2 SYGVKD. In DNA form, the CDR3 reads TGTGCCATCAGTGAGTCTGTGAACACTGAAGCTTTCTTT. Translating it yields CAISESVNTEAFF.

The chain uses TRBV5-1 and TRBJ1-1; D ambiguous. This CDR3 contains 16 residues. V was clipped by 4 bases and J by 5 bases, with 21 bases between them. CDR1 is SGHRS and CDR2 is YFSETQ in the germline V gene. CDR3 region: CASSVQHRKQTTEAFF. DNA of the CDR3: TGCGCCAGCAGCGTACAGCACCGGAAGCAGACAACTGAAGCTTTCTTT.

This clonotype was counted a few times. V and J are TRBV30 and TRBJ2-7; 7 bases are shared with TRBD1. Germline trimming cut 1 base from V and 8 bases from J; bases unmatched to any gene: 5. The CDR3 has 12 residues. Germline V lookup: CDR1 GTSNPN, CDR2 SVGIG (reference sequence). This chain's CDR3 is CAWSGAGGQQYV. As DNA, the CDR3 is TGTGCCTGGAGTGGTGCAGGGGGTCAGCAGTACGTC.

The chain uses TRBV6-5 and TRBJ2-5; D may be TRBD2 (6 bases). With 3 bases removed from V and 1 base from J, the gap between germline ends came to 12 bases. Germline V gene sequence: CDR1 MNHEY, CDR2 SVGAGI. The CDR3 contains 15 residues. The CDR3 DNA sequence: TGTGCCAGCAGTTATTTCGGGAGAGGCCAAGAGACCCAGTACTTC. Translated, it gives CASSYFGRGQETQYF.

The chain combines TRBV5-4 with TRBJ2-5, with 7 positions matching TRBD1. Germline assignment: CDR1 SGHNT and CDR2 YYREEE (reference sequence). The V segment lost 1 base and the J segment 5 bases; nucleotides outside the gene matches: 8. The CDR3 is 15 residues long. CDR3 residues: CASSLFAGGEETQYF. The CDR3 DNA follows: TGTGCCAGCAGCTTGTTTGCAGGGGGAGAGGAGACCCAGTACTTC.

This clonotype was seen ten or more times. This chain joins TRBV2 and TRBJ1-2; 7 bases align to TRBD1. Per the germline V gene, CDR1 is SNHLY and CDR2 is FYNNEI. With 0 bases clipped from V and 5 bases from J, the junction kept 3 bases outside the gene matches. This CDR3 contains 14 residues. The CDR3 reads CASSEAGTEYGYTF. The CDR3 bases are TGTGCCAGCAGTGAAGCTGGGACAGAGTATGGCTACACCTTC.

This chain joins TRBV5-6 and TRBJ2-3, with TRBD1 matching 7 bases. CDR1 and CDR2 (germline): SGHDT, YYEEEE. CDR3 length equals 14 residues. Losses at the gene ends were 4 bases for V and 5 bases for J; bases not matched to a gene: 7. In DNA form, the CDR3 reads TGTGCCAGCAGCCTCCGGGACAGAAAAGATACGCAGTATTTT. This translates into CASSLRDRKDTQYF.